A selection of T cell receptor beta chains follows, all from one sample in a study of OX40 agonist ivuxolimab in advanced cancers. Clones were read by immunoSEQ multiplex PCR, and TCRdb kept only the in-frame ones, dropping some. The data contain 30,000 to 35,000 clones, roughly 90% of them singletons. This specimen was CD4+ or CD8+ T cells sorted from blood, taken in a trial of the OX40 agonist ivuxolimab. The receptors stem from an adult with an advanced solid tumor such as melanoma, head and neck, liver or kidney cancer. The CDR3 runs from the conserved cysteine through the conserved F or W. D genes are given only for firm matches. The listing skips clone size in some rows; elsewhere it reads once, few, many or a size class.

D gene,J gene,V gene,clone size,CDR3 DNA,CDR3 protein
TRBD2,TRBJ2-1,TRBV7-9,NA,TGTGCCAGCAGCTTTAGCGGGACTCCCCCTGGCAATGAGCAGTTCTTC,CASSFSGTPPGNEQFF
TRBD1,TRBJ1-2,TRBV7-8,few,TGTGCCAGCAGCTTAGGAGGGACAGCCATAGGCGGCTACACCTTC,CASSLGGTAIGGYTF
NA,TRBJ2-2,TRBV5-1,few,TGCGCCAGCAGCTTTGGTAATCGGGGTGTGAACACCGGGGAGCTGTTTTTT,CASSFGNRGVNTGELFF
NA,TRBJ2-2,TRBV5-4,NA,TGTGCCAGCAGACCGGAGGTAGGGGAGCTGTTTTTT,CASRPEVGELFF
NA,TRBJ2-1,TRBV7-8,NA,TGTGCCAGCAGCTTAGCCCTAGCGCAGTTCTTC,CASSLALAQFF
NA,TRBJ2-5,TRBV7-9,NA,TGTGCCAGCAGCTTAGCGCAGGGACTTCTAGAGACCCAGTACTTC,CASSLAQGLLETQYF
NA,TRBJ2-3,TRBV27,NA,TGTGCCAGCAGTTTTGGGGGCCTAAGCACAGATACGCAGTATTTT,CASSFGGLSTDTQYF
NA,TRBJ2-3,TRBV28,NA,TGTGCCAGCAGTTTGTTGAGGGGCGGAGATACGCAGTATTTT,CASSLLRGGDTQYF
TRBD1,TRBJ2-1,TRBV6-4,NA,TGTGCCAGCAGTGTCGGGACAGTGTCCTACAATGAGCAGTTCTTC,CASSVGTVSYNEQFF
NA,TRBJ2-3,TRBV7-8,NA,TGTGCCAGCAGCTCCGCTCTAGGGACAGATACGCAGTATTTT,CASSSALGTDTQYF